These T cell receptor beta chains were read from a single sample in a study of T cells in Graves' hyperthyroidism and ophthalmopathy. One entry per CDR3 protein, called by TCRdb with MiXCR from the multiplex PCR reads. The table records under 400,000 distinct CDR3 sequences, 13% of them present only once. Material: blood. These receptors originate from a woman in her late teens or twenties with Graves' hyperthyroidism. CDR3s include the opening cysteine and the closing phenylalanine or tryptophan. A D gene is named only where the DNA matches it firmly. A row's size may be missing; if present it is once, few, many or a size class.

d_gene: NA
j_gene: TRBJ1-2
v_gene: TRBV27
abundance: many
CDR3aa: CASRPDSLPNYGYTF
CDR3nt: TGTGCCAGCAGACCCGACAGCCTTCCGAACTATGGCTACACCTTC

d_gene: NA
j_gene: TRBJ1-3
v_gene: TRBV19
abundance: NA
CDR3aa: CASKFAQHSGNTIYF
CDR3nt: TGTGCCAGTAAGTTCGCACAGCACTCTGGAAACACCATATATTTT

d_gene: NA
j_gene: TRBJ2-2
v_gene: TRBV6-1
abundance: few
CDR3aa: CASSSRDPYTGELFF
CDR3nt: TGTGCCAGCAGTTCCCGGGACCCCTACACCGGGGAGCTGTTTTTT

d_gene: NA
j_gene: TRBJ2-3
v_gene: TRBV7-3
abundance: NA
CDR3aa: CASSLKNGVGTQYF
CDR3nt: TGTGCCAGCAGCTTAAAAAATGGCGTTGGTACGCAGTATTTT

d_gene: NA
j_gene: TRBJ1-3
v_gene: TRBV9
abundance: many
CDR3aa: CASSVSLSTGFSGNTIYF
CDR3nt: TGTGCCAGCAGCGTAAGCCTCTCGACAGGTTTCTCTGGAAACACCATATATTTT

d_gene: NA
j_gene: TRBJ1-5
v_gene: TRBV28
abundance: many
CDR3aa: CASSDRSHQPQHF
CDR3nt: TGTGCCAGCAGTGACAGATCTCATCAGCCCCAGCATTTT

d_gene: NA
j_gene: TRBJ1-1
v_gene: TRBV4-1
abundance: NA
CDR3aa: CASSQEGRAAEAFF
CDR3nt: TGCGCCAGCAGCCAAGAGGGCAGGGCGGCTGAAGCTTTCTTT

d_gene: TRBD1
j_gene: TRBJ2-1
v_gene: TRBV28
abundance: NA
CDR3aa: CASRTPRGLSRYNEQFF
CDR3nt: TGTGCCAGCAGGACCCCGAGGGGGCTTTCCCGATACAATGAGCAGTTCTTC

d_gene: NA
j_gene: TRBJ1-5
v_gene: TRBV27
abundance: many
CDR3aa: CASSLYSGANQPQHF
CDR3nt: TGTGCCAGCAGTTTATACTCGGGGGCAAATCAGCCCCAGCATTTT

d_gene: NA
j_gene: TRBJ1-5
v_gene: TRBV15
abundance: few
CDR3aa: CATSVRGPNQPQHF
CDR3nt: TGTGCCACCAGCGTCAGGGGACCCAATCAGCCCCAGCATTTT

d_gene: NA
j_gene: TRBJ2-1
v_gene: TRBV5-1
abundance: NA
CDR3aa: CASSYLQMGRGYNEQFF
CDR3nt: TGCGCCAGCAGCTACCTCCAGATGGGCCGAGGCTACAATGAGCAGTTCTTC

d_gene: NA
j_gene: TRBJ1-4
v_gene: TRBV18
abundance: many
CDR3aa: CASSPPGDVGSLFF
CDR3nt: TGTGCCAGCTCACCACCGGGGGACGTAGGGTCACTGTTTTTT

d_gene: TRBD1
j_gene: TRBJ2-1
v_gene: TRBV19
abundance: NA
CDR3aa: CASQRDRWAKWGMDEQFF
CDR3nt: TGTGCCAGCCAACGGGACAGGTGGGCGAAATGGGGGATGGATGAGCAGTTCTTC

d_gene: NA
j_gene: TRBJ2-2
v_gene: TRBV3-1
abundance: many
CDR3aa: CASSRRGAGELFF
CDR3nt: TGTGCCAGCAGCCGCCGGGGTGCCGGGGAGCTGTTTTTT

d_gene: NA
j_gene: TRBJ2-7
v_gene: TRBV11-2
abundance: many
CDR3aa: CASSPTGYEQYF
CDR3nt: TGTGCCAGCAGCCCAACAGGGTACGAGCAGTACTTC

d_gene: NA
j_gene: TRBJ2-3
v_gene: TRBV30
abundance: few
CDR3aa: CAWSVRPDLTQYF
CDR3nt: TGTGCCTGGAGTGTAAGACCCGACCTCACGCAGTATTTT

d_gene: NA
j_gene: TRBJ1-1
v_gene: TRBV12-3/TRBV12-4
abundance: many
CDR3aa: CASSLEVWGPDTEAFF
CDR3nt: TGTGCCAGCAGCCTAGAGGTGTGGGGGCCGGACACTGAAGCTTTCTTT

d_gene: NA
j_gene: TRBJ2-1
v_gene: TRBV12-3/TRBV12-4
abundance: many
CDR3aa: CASRTIGDEQFF
CDR3nt: TGTGCCAGCAGAACCATAGGCGATGAGCAGTTCTTC

d_gene: TRBD1
j_gene: TRBJ2-1
v_gene: TRBV9
abundance: few
CDR3aa: CASSGEGASYNEQFF
CDR3nt: TGTGCCAGCAGCGGTGAGGGGGCCTCCTACAATGAGCAGTTCTTC

d_gene: NA
j_gene: TRBJ1-2
v_gene: TRBV5-1
abundance: many
CDR3aa: CASSAGTMTGYGYTF
CDR3nt: TGCGCCAGCAGCGCCGGGACAATGACAGGCTATGGCTACACCTTC

d_gene: TRBD2
j_gene: TRBJ2-5
v_gene: TRBV5-1
abundance: many
CDR3aa: CASSTGTSGYYQETQYF
CDR3nt: TGCGCCAGCAGCACCGGGACTAGCGGTTATTACCAAGAGACCCAGTACTTC

d_gene: NA
j_gene: TRBJ2-5
v_gene: TRBV4-2
abundance: many
CDR3aa: CASSQELYVPRGGETQYF
CDR3nt: TGTGCCAGCAGCCAAGAATTATATGTCCCAAGGGGGGGAGAGACCCAGTACTTC

d_gene: TRBD1
j_gene: TRBJ1-2
v_gene: TRBV6-1
abundance: many
CDR3aa: CASGGQEVGDGYTF
CDR3nt: TGTGCCAGCGGTGGACAGGAAGTAGGAGATGGCTACACCTTC

d_gene: TRBD1
j_gene: TRBJ1-1
v_gene: TRBV9
abundance: NA
CDR3aa: CASSVESLTGQGTEAFF
CDR3nt: TGTGCCAGCAGCGTAGAATCCCTCACTGGACAGGGAACTGAAGCTTTCTTT

d_gene: NA
j_gene: TRBJ1-5
v_gene: TRBV25-1
abundance: NA
CDR3aa: CASSELSGVGQPQHF
CDR3nt: TGTGCCAGCAGTGAATTATCAGGGGTTGGTCAGCCCCAGCATTTT

d_gene: NA
j_gene: TRBJ2-1
v_gene: TRBV11-2
abundance: many
CDR3aa: CASSLAGNNEQFF
CDR3nt: TGTGCCAGCAGCCTGGCGGGGAACAATGAGCAGTTCTTC

d_gene: NA
j_gene: TRBJ2-3
v_gene: TRBV7-3
abundance: NA
CDR3aa: CASSSQGIGDTQYF
CDR3nt: TGTGCCAGCAGCTCACAGGGAATTGGAGATACGCAGTATTTT

d_gene: NA
j_gene: TRBJ2-1
v_gene: TRBV20-1
abundance: many
CDR3aa: CSADTPGLNYNEQFF
CDR3nt: TGCAGTGCTGACACCCCCGGGCTAAACTACAATGAGCAGTTCTTC

d_gene: NA
j_gene: TRBJ2-2
v_gene: TRBV2
abundance: many
CDR3aa: CASRTYPNTGELFF
CDR3nt: TGTGCCAGCAGGACATACCCGAACACCGGGGAGCTGTTTTTT

d_gene: TRBD2
j_gene: TRBJ2-1
v_gene: TRBV6-6
abundance: many
CDR3aa: CASSYSAGDPYEQFF
CDR3nt: TGTGCCAGCAGTTACTCAGCGGGAGACCCCTATGAGCAGTTCTTC

d_gene: NA
j_gene: TRBJ1-1
v_gene: TRBV15
abundance: many
CDR3aa: CATSRDLNPRGNTEAFF
CDR3nt: TGTGCCACCAGCAGAGATCTAAATCCCAGGGGGAACACTGAAGCTTTCTTT

d_gene: NA
j_gene: TRBJ1-5
v_gene: TRBV2
abundance: many
CDR3aa: CASRGGDGESNQPQHF
CDR3nt: TGTGCCAGCAGAGGCGGGGACGGGGAGAGCAATCAGCCCCAGCATTTT

d_gene: TRBD2
j_gene: TRBJ2-1
v_gene: TRBV20-1
abundance: many
CDR3aa: CSAMGTSGGNEQFF
CDR3nt: TGCAGTGCCATGGGGACTAGCGGGGGGAATGAGCAGTTCTTC

d_gene: TRBD2
j_gene: TRBJ2-2
v_gene: TRBV11-3
abundance: many
CDR3aa: CASRPAGGATGELFF
CDR3nt: TGTGCCAGCAGACCAGCCGGGGGGGCGACCGGGGAGCTGTTTTTT

d_gene: NA
j_gene: TRBJ2-7
v_gene: TRBV7-2
abundance: NA
CDR3aa: CASSLAAGMRGEQYF
CDR3nt: TGTGCCAGCAGCTTAGCGGCAGGGATGAGGGGCGAGCAGTACTTC

d_gene: NA
j_gene: TRBJ1-4
v_gene: TRBV10-3
abundance: many
CDR3aa: CAISDHATNEKLFF
CDR3nt: TGTGCCATCAGTGACCATGCAACTAATGAAAAACTGTTTTTT

d_gene: TRBD1
j_gene: TRBJ2-1
v_gene: TRBV7-2
abundance: many
CDR3aa: CASSSTGNEQFF
CDR3nt: TGTGCCAGCAGCTCGACAGGGAATGAGCAGTTCTTC

d_gene: TRBD2
j_gene: TRBJ2-1
v_gene: TRBV6-2/TRBV6-3
abundance: NA
CDR3aa: CASYPLVAGNEQFF
CDR3nt: TGTGCCAGTTACCCCCTAGTAGCGGGGAATGAGCAGTTCTTC

d_gene: NA
j_gene: TRBJ1-5
v_gene: TRBV10-3
abundance: many
CDR3aa: CAISEGGPNQPQHF
CDR3nt: TGTGCCATCAGTGAAGGGGGGCCGAATCAGCCCCAGCATTTT

d_gene: NA
j_gene: TRBJ1-4
v_gene: TRBV5-6
abundance: few
CDR3aa: CASSLWSDEKLFF
CDR3nt: TGTGCCAGCAGCTTGTGGTCAGATGAAAAACTGTTTTTT

d_gene: NA
j_gene: TRBJ1-2
v_gene: TRBV19
abundance: NA
CDR3aa: CASSTRRDWTVGYTF
CDR3nt: TGTGCCAGTAGTACTCGCCGGGACTGGACTGTAGGCTACACCTTC

d_gene: NA
j_gene: TRBJ1-1
v_gene: TRBV5-1
abundance: NA
CDR3aa: CASSNRGDTEAFF
CDR3nt: TGCGCCAGCAGCAACAGAGGGGACACTGAAGCTTTCTTT

d_gene: NA
j_gene: TRBJ1-2
v_gene: TRBV7-3
abundance: many
CDR3aa: CASSFNTGDGYTF
CDR3nt: TGTGCCAGCAGCTTCAACACAGGTGATGGCTACACCTTC

d_gene: NA
j_gene: TRBJ1-1
v_gene: TRBV9
abundance: many
CDR3aa: CASSVAWDTEAFF
CDR3nt: TGTGCCAGCAGCGTAGCGTGGGACACTGAAGCTTTCTTT

d_gene: NA
j_gene: TRBJ1-4
v_gene: TRBV5-1
abundance: many
CDR3aa: CASSQYPSILGEKLFF
CDR3nt: TGCGCCAGCAGCCAGTACCCATCCATTTTAGGCGAAAAACTGTTTTTT

d_gene: TRBD1
j_gene: TRBJ2-2
v_gene: TRBV19
abundance: few
CDR3aa: CASMGQENTGELFF
CDR3nt: TGTGCCAGTATGGGACAGGAGAACACCGGGGAGCTGTTTTTT

d_gene: NA
j_gene: TRBJ2-5
v_gene: TRBV18
abundance: few
CDR3aa: CASSPWTVTQETQYF
CDR3nt: TGTGCCAGCTCACCTTGGACCGTGACCCAAGAGACCCAGTACTTC

d_gene: TRBD1
j_gene: TRBJ1-2
v_gene: TRBV6-2/TRBV6-3
abundance: few
CDR3aa: CASSPSPGQGWLNYGYTF
CDR3nt: TGTGCCAGCAGTCCGAGCCCGGGACAGGGGTGGCTTAACTATGGCTACACCTTC